This T cell receptor beta chain was found in a study of glioma-infiltrating T cells after dendritic cell vaccination listed by TCRdb under 2016. With regard to the full study: A cohort of 15 glioblastoma patients from Phase I and II dendritic cell vaccination trials was included, of whom 9 were newly diagnosed and 6 had recurrent disease. Between about 2002 and 2012, the patients were given dendritic cell vaccination pulsed with autologous tumor lysate. Tumor-infiltrating lymphocyte content was quantified and tumor and blood repertoires were compared in dendritic cell-vaccinated glioblastoma patients by deep sequencing of TCR beta CDR3 regions. The vaccine consisted of monocyte-derived dendritic cells cultured seven to eight days with IL-4 and GM-CSF, then pulsed overnight with autologous tumor lysate. Survival after dendritic cell vaccination was correlated with TCR sequencing metrics, such as TIL content and the overlap between tumor and blood repertoires. Each patient got three intradermal injections of the dendritic cell vaccine, spaced at biweekly intervals, in the arm below the axilla. What the authors observed across the whole study: The response model built on TCR overlap across three groups was characterized as speculative, with prospective validation still needed. After dendritic cell vaccination, a higher estimated pretreatment TIL content predicted longer time to progression and longer overall survival. The cohort was small and heterogeneous, with few patients having full blood and tumor sets and even fewer initial-recurrent tumor pairs. No direct relationship between TCR clonality and survival was found, suggesting a diverse polyclonal response may matter.

CDR1 and CDR2 are read off the germline V gene as SGHRS and YFSETQ. Including cysteine and phenylalanine, the CDR3 has 18 amino acids. The sequence is cut down to CDR3 DNA, 54 bases in frame from base 1. V and J lose 3 bases and 0 bases, and a span of 16 bases separates them. Patients were selected for having adequate residual fresh-frozen tumor tissue and more than two years of available survival data. None of the glioblastoma patients carried an isocitrate dehydrogenase mutation, although molecular status otherwise varied. PBMC collection took place before vaccination, two weeks after the third vaccination, and at tumor progression if progression occurred. Genomic DNA was extracted with the Qiagen DNeasy Blood extraction Kit. Using the immunoSEQ assay, TCRB CDR3 regions were amplified from roughly 1.9 micrograms of genomic DNA, or from all available DNA when less than that was on hand. The multiplex PCR employed 60 forward primers targeting TCR V beta segments and 13 reverse primers targeting J beta segments. To estimate reads per starting template, synthetic control templates were spiked into each sample at limiting dilution. Sequencing produced 87 bp reads on the Illumina HiSeq System. Per the original workflow: PCR and sequencing errors were removed by a nearest neighbor algorithm that merged closely related sequences. TCR overlap was defined as the percentage of unique tumor TCR beta sequences that were also found in the peripheral blood of the same patient. TCRdb re-hosts the immuneACCESS table, in-frame sequences only. Its copies lack some clones; in the studies checked, an unresolved V gene accounts for under half of them, and the cause for the rest is not known. V and J calls and clone size are given by that table; D and trimming were obtained from the DNA. The sample table lists roughly 100,000 clones, about four fifths of them with a count of one. The ten largest clones capture around 12% of the sample.

With regard to this clone: Its antigen specificity is not known. No much larger clone is present one base from it, and per-base qualities are unavailable.

The sample consisted of blood, taken before dendritic cell vaccination. The receptor comes from a human donor with glioblastoma. The rearranged segments are TRBV5-1 and TRBJ2-6, with TRBD1 tentatively as D gene (6 bases match). The DNA is TGCGCCAGCAGCTCCGAGGGGGATCCATACTCTGGGGCCAACGTCCTGACTTTC. This codes for CASSSEGDPYSGANVLTF.